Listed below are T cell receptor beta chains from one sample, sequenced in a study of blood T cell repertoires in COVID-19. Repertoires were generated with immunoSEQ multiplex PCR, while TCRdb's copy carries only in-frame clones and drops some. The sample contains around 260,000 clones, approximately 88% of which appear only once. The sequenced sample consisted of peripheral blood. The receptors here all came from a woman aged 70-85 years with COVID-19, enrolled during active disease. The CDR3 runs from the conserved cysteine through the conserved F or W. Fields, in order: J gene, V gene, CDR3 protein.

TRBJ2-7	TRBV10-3	CAIAEGDGAWYEQYF
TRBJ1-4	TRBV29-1	CSVGTPGGEKLFF
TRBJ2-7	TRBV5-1	CASSLATSGAREQYF
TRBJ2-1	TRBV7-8	CASSLAGGLVNEQFF
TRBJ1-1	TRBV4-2	CASSPWATGLNTEAFF
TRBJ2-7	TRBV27	CASSLNRGSDEQYF
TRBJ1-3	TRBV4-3	CASSQDVQGIGNTIYF
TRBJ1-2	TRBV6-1	CASSEGEDTTTTYGYTF
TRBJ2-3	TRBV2	CASSNTRAAGDTQYF
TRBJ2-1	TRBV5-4	CASSPISGRYNEQFF
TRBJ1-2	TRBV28	CASSPTKSYGYTF
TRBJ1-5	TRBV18	CASSETGFLNQPQHF
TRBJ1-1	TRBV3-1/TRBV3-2	CASSLGQANTEAFF
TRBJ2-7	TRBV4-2	CASSQDGSRAPTYEQYF
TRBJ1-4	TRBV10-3	CAISENTAGHEKLFF
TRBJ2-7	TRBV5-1	CASSESGELPYEQYF
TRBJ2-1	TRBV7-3	CASSVRPGLATDNEQFF
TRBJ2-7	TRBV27	CASSSTGTGILSYEQYF
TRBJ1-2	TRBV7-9	CASGGLGYTF
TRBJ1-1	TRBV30	CAWVGQGARPNEAFF
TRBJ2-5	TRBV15	CATSRGQGQGQETQYF
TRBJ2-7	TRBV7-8	CASSPGTEAYEQYF
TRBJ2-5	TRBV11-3	CASSFSSGNKEGTQYF
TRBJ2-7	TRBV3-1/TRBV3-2	CASTARSGGTYEQYF
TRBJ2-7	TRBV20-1	CSASRTGAYEQYF
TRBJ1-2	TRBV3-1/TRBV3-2	CASSQQGFRGYTF
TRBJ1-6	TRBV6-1	CASSQAGEPLHF
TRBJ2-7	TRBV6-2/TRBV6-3	CASSRAAADRGFEQYF
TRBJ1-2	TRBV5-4	CASSLQGRNYGYTF
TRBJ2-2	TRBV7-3	CASSLSSFGAGELFF
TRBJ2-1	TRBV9	CASSEGLAGNEQFF
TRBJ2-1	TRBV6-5	CASSYTGTSGREQFF
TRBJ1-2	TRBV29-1	CSVSGTGGGYTF
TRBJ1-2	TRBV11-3	CASSLGRVDGYTF
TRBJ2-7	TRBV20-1	CSASYEGYEQYF
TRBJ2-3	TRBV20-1	CSASLTDTQYF
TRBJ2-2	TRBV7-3	CASSSGQNTGELFF
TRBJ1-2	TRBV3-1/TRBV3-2	CASSQLRGPGGYTF
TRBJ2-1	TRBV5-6	CASSPLAGSSYNEQFF
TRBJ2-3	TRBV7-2	CASSRPDRADTQYF
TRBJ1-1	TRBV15	CATSYRGPNTEAFF
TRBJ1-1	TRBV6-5	CASSYSGQPNTEAFF
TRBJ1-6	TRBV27	CASSFSRQGNSPLHF
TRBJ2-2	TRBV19	CASSLVSVTGELFF
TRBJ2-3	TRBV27	CASSLAGVSTDTQYF
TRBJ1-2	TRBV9	CASSARQGLNYGYTF
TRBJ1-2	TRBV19	CASSTQRGGGDGYTF
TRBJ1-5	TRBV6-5	CASGRDYNQPQHF
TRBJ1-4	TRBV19	CASSPRTGYATNEKLFF
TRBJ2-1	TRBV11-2	CASSLDRDRYNEQFF
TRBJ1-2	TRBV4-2	CASSQEDRSYGYTF
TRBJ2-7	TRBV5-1	CASSLGAGRFYEQYF
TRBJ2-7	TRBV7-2	CASSLVPGGDEQYF
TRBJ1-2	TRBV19	CASSPNRDRVDGYTF